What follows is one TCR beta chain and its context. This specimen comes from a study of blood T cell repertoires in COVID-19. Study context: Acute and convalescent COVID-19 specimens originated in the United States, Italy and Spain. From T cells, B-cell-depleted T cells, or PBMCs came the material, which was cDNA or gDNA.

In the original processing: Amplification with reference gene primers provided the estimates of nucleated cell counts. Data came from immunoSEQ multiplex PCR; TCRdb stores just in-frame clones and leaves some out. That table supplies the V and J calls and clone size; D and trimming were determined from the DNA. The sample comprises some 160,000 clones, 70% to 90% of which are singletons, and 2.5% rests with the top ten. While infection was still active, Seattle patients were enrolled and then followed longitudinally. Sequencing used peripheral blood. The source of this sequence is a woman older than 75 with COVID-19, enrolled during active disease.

DNA of the CDR3: TGTGCCAGCAGTTCGACAGCGAACACTGAAGCTTTCTTT. Translation: CASSSTANTEAFF. The chain is built from TRBV12-3 or TRBV12-4 and TRBJ1-1; perhaps TRBD1 as D (5 bases). The CDR3 loop spans 13 amino acids. With 4 bases removed from V and 1 base from J, the gap between germline ends came to 7 bases.